This is a list of T cell receptor beta chains from one sample in a study of cytomegalovirus exposure and HLA in healthy donors. Produced via immunoSEQ multiplex PCR; TCRdb's table is partial and in-frame only. The sample holds about 250,000 clones; about 90% are singletons and the top ten take about 1.7%. Sequencing input: PBMCs. All receptors come from a girl aged 2 to 9 in good health and CMV-seronegative. CDR3s include the opening cysteine and the closing phenylalanine or tryptophan. A D gene is named only where the DNA matches it firmly. Size tells how often a clone was seen (once, few, many) or the class of an expanded clone, and some rows leave it out.

len	abundance	v_gene	j_gene	d_gene	CDR3nt	CDR3aa
15	NA	TRBV11-2	TRBJ1-1	NA	TGTGCCAGCAGCTTAGATGGGAGGGTAGGAACTGAAGCTTTCTTT	CASSLDGRVGTEAFF
15	NA	TRBV7-8	TRBJ1-3	TRBD1	TGTGCCAGCAGCCCCCGGGACAGCTCTGGAAACACCATATATTTT	CASSPRDSSGNTIYF
13	NA	TRBV28	TRBJ1-6	NA	TGTGCCAGCAGTCCGTCGGGGGGTTCACCCCTCCACTTT	CASSPSGGSPLHF
12	once	TRBV29-1	TRBJ2-7	TRBD1	TGCAGCGCCGGACAGGACTCAGGCGAGCAGTACTTC	CSAGQDSGEQYF
14	NA	TRBV6-1	TRBJ1-6	NA	TGTGCCAGCAGTGACAGGGTAGGGGGTTCACCCCTCCACTTT	CASSDRVGGSPLHF
14	NA	TRBV25-1	TRBJ2-1	TRBD2	TGTGCCAGCAGTGAATACGGGGGGATTCGGGAGCAGTTCTTC	CASSEYGGIREQFF
15	NA	TRBV7-3	TRBJ2-1	TRBD2	TGTGCCAGCAGCTCGTCGGGGGGGCTCGCAAATGAGCAGTTCTTC	CASSSSGGLANEQFF
11	NA	TRBV19	TRBJ1-2	NA	TGTGCCGCCGGGGTTAACTATGGCTACACCTTC	CAAGVNYGYTF
14	NA	TRBV5-8	TRBJ2-7	NA	TGTGCCAGCAGCTTTGAGGGTCCAGCCTACGAGCAGTACTTC	CASSFEGPAYEQYF
13	once	TRBV9	TRBJ1-6	NA	TGTGCCAGCGAGGGCCGCGATAATTCACCCCTCCACTTT	CASEGRDNSPLHF
15	NA	TRBV5-1	TRBJ2-5	NA	TGCGCCAGCAGCTCGTCAACAGGACCCAAGGAGACCCAGTACTTC	CASSSSTGPKETQYF
12	NA	TRBV30	TRBJ2-7	TRBD1	TGTGCCTGGTCGACAGGGGCCGGCGAGCAGTACTTC	CAWSTGAGEQYF
14	NA	TRBV5-4	TRBJ1-4	TRBD1	TGTGCCAGCAGCGGGACAGGGGAGATTGGAAAACTGTTTTTT	CASSGTGEIGKLFF
15	NA	TRBV19	TRBJ2-7	TRBD1	TGTGCCAGTAGTATAGTTGGGACAGGGATTCCCGAGCAGTACTTC	CASSIVGTGIPEQYF
17	NA	TRBV2	TRBJ1-6	NA	TGTGCCAGTCGAAGGGGCGCGGCGGCAGGGTCGAATTCACCCCTCCACTTT	CASRRGAAAGSNSPLHF
15	NA	TRBV14	TRBJ2-7	NA	TGTGCCAGCAGCCAAGAGCGGGCGTACTCCTACGAGCAGTACTTC	CASSQERAYSYEQYF
15	NA	TRBV7-6	TRBJ2-3	NA	TGTGCCAGCAGCCCGCGACAGTTTAGCACAGATACGCAGTATTTT	CASSPRQFSTDTQYF
18	NA	TRBV19	TRBJ1-1	NA	TGTGCCAGTAGTATGTTCGGGTGGCAACGAGACGTGAACACTGAAGCTTTCTTT	CASSMFGWQRDVNTEAFF
15	NA	TRBV7-8	TRBJ2-5	NA	TGTGCCAGCAGCCAGACTACTAGCCTGAGGGAGACCCAGTACTTC	CASSQTTSLRETQYF
15	NA	TRBV19	TRBJ1-6	NA	TGTGCCAGTAGTATCGACCGAGAGGGTAATTCACCCCTCCACTTT	CASSIDREGNSPLHF
15	NA	TRBV10-3	TRBJ2-5	TRBD1	TGTGCCATCAGTGGCCGGGGACAGGCCCAAGAGACCCAGTACTTC	CAISGRGQAQETQYF
14	NA	TRBV29-1	TRBJ2-3	TRBD2	TGCAGCGTATGGACTAGCGCAAGCACAGATACGCAGTATTTT	CSVWTSASTDTQYF
13	NA	TRBV19	TRBJ2-1	NA	TGTGCCAGTAGTTCCCAGGGATACAATGAGCAGTTCTTC	CASSSQGYNEQFF
11	NA	TRBV2	TRBJ2-3	NA	TGTGCCCGCAGGGGGGGAGATACGCAGTATTTT	CARRGGDTQYF
13	NA	TRBV5-4	TRBJ1-5	NA	TGTGCCAGCAGCTTGGGGCAGGATCAGCCCCAGCATTTT	CASSLGQDQPQHF
14	NA	TRBV7-9	TRBJ2-7	NA	TGTGCCAGCAGCTTAGGAACAGTACCTTACGAGCAGTACTTC	CASSLGTVPYEQYF
16	once	TRBV7-9	TRBJ1-4	NA	TGTGCCAGCAGCTTTGCCGGAGCAGGGACTAATGAAAAACTGTTTTTT	CASSFAGAGTNEKLFF